This note documents a single T cell receptor beta chain sequence. Clones were sequenced by immunoSEQ multiplex PCR, and TCRdb holds only the in-frame ones, with some missing. There are around 60,000 clones in the sample; around nine tenths occur only once, and 18% lies in the top ten. The data were obtained in a study of OX40 agonist ivuxolimab in advanced cancers. Study-wide background: The study treated patients with ivuxolimab, an agonistic anti-OX40 (CD134) antibody. Patients were around 83% male with ages roughly 23 to 90, mean about 54.

The CDR3 is 15 amino acids. Germline lookup yields CDR1 SGHRS and CDR2 YFSETQ. Germline trimming cut 2 bases from V and 7 bases from J; bases unmatched to any gene: 6. This TCR came from an adult with an advanced solid tumor such as melanoma, head and neck, liver or kidney cancer. The specimen was CD4+ or CD8+ T cells sorted from blood, collected in a trial of the OX40 agonist ivuxolimab. V and J are TRBV5-1 and TRBJ2-2, with 9 bases that match TRBD1. Written as DNA, the CDR3 is TGCGCCAGCAGCTTCCGGGACAGGGTCCACGGGGAGCTGTTTTTT. Translated: CASSFRDRVHGELFF.